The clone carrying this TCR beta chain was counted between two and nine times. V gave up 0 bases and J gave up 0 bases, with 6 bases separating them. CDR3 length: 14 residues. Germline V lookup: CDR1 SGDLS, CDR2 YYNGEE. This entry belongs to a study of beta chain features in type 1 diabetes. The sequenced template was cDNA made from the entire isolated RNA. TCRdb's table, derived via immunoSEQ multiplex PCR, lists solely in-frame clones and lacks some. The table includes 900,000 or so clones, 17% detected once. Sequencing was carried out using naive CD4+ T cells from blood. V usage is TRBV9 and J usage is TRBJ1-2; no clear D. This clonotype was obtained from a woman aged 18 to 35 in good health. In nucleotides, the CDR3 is TGTGCCAGCAGCGTAGACCTAGCTAACTATGGCTACACCTTC. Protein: CASSVDLANYGYTF.